This TCR beta chain was captured in a study of T cells in Graves' hyperthyroidism and ophthalmopathy. Study as a whole: The authors collected peripheral blood at initial diagnosis, before any treatment.

Study conclusions and caveats: Most thyroid clonotypes that were expanded above 0.001 also turned up in blood. With a median lead of around 5.9 months before onset, the model predicted ophthalmopathy.

TCR beta CDR3 regions were amplified from RNA. HTBI primers were the set used in a first-round RT-PCR of the TCR CDR3. MiXCR, applied by TCRdb to the multiplex PCR reads, yields one record per CDR3 protein. This sample has around 250,000 distinct CDR3 sequences, with 14% to 15% found just once. The CDR3 covers 14 residues. V gave up 4 bases and J gave up 4 bases; unmatched junction bases: 5. This clonotype was counted only a few times. Its antigen is not known. This may come from a read error, since a much larger clone is one base off. Hyperthyroidism in the patients, aged 18 to 65, was newly diagnosed and under 2 months in duration.

The sample comprised blood. The origin of this receptor is a woman between 40 and 55 years old with Graves' hyperthyroidism that later progressed to Graves' ophthalmopathy. The rearrangement uses TRBV12-3 or TRBV12-4 and TRBJ1-1, with 8 bases fitting TRBD1. The CDR3, as DNA: TGTGCCAGCAGTTCGACAGGGGTGGTCACTGAAGCTTTCTTT. Protein sequence: CASSSTGVVTEAFF.